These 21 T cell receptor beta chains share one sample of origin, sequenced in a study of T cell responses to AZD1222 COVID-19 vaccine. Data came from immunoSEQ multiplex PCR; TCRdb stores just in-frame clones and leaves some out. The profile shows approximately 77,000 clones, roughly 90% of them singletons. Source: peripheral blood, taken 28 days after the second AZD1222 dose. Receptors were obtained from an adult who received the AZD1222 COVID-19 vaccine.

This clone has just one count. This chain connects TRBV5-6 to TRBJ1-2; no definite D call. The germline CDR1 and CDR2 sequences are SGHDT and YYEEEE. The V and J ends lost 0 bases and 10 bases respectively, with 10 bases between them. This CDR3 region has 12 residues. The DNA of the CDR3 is TGTGCCAGCAGCTTGGCGGCAGTCCCCTACACCTTC. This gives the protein CASSLAAVPYTF.

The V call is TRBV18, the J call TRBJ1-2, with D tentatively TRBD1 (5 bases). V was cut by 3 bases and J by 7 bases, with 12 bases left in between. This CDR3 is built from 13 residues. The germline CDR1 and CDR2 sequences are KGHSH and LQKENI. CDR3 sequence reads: CASSPGGGVGYTF. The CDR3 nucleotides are TGTGCCAGCTCACCCGGCGGGGGGGTTGGCTACACCTTC.

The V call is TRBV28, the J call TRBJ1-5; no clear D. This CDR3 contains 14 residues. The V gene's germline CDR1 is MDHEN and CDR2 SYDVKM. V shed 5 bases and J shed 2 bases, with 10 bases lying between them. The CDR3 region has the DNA TGTGCCAGCAGTCACAATCCGGGCAATCAGCCCCAGCATTTT. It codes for CASSHNPGNQPQHF. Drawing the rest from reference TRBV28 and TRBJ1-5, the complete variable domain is DVKVTQSSRYLVKRTGEKVFLECVQDMDHENMFWYRQDPGLGLRLIYFSYDVKMKEKGDIPEGYSVSREKKERFSLILESASTNQTSMYLCASSHNPGNQPQHFGDGTRLSIL.

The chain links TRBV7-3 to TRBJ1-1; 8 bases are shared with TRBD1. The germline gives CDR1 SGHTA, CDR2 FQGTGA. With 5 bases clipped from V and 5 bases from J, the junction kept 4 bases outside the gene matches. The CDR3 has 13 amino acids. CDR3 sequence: CASSGQGRTEAFF. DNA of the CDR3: TGTGCCAGCAGCGGACAGGGTCGGACTGAAGCTTTCTTT.

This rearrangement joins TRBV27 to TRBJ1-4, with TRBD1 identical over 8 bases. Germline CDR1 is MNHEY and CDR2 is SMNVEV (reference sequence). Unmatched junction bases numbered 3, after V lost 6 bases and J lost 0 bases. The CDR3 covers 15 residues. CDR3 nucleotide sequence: TGTGCCAGCAGACAGGGGGTTGCAACTAATGAAAAACTGTTTTTT. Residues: CASRQGVATNEKLFF.

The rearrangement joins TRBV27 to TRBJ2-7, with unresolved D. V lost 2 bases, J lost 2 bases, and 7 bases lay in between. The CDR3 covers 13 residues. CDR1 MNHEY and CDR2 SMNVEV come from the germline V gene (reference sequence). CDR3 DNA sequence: TGTGCCAGCAGTTTAGGTCTAGCCTACGAGCAGTACTTC. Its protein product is CASSLGLAYEQYF.

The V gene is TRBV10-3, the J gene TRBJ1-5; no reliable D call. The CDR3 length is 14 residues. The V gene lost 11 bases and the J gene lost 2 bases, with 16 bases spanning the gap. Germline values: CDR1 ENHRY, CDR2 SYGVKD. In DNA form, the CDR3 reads TGTGCCTCCGCGACCGAGGGAGGCAATCAGCCCCAGCATTTT. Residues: CASATEGGNQPQHF.

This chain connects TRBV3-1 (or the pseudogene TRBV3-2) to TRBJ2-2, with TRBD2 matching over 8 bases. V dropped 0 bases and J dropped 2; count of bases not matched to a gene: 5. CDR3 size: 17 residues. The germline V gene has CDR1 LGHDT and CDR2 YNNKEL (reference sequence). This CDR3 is CASSQEPGGVNTGELFF. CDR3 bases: TGTGCCAGCAGCCAAGAACCGGGAGGGGTAAACACCGGGGAGCTGTTTTTT.

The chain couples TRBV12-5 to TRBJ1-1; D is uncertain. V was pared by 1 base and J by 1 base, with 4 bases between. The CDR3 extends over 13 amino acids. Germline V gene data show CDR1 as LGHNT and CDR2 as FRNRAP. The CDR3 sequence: CASGLAANTEAFF. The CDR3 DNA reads TGTGCTAGTGGTTTGGCGGCGAACACTGAAGCTTTCTTT.

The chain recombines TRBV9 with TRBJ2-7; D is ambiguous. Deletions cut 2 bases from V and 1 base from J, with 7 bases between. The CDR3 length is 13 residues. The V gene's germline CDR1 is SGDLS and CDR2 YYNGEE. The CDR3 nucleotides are TGTGCCAGCAGCGTTGGAGATTCCTACGAGCAGTACTTC. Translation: CASSVGDSYEQYF. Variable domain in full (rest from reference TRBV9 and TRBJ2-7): DSGVTQTPKHLITATGQRVTLRCSPRSGDLSVYWYQQSLDQGLQFLIQYYNGEERAKGNILERFSAQQFPDLHSELNLSSLELGDSALYFCASSVGDSYEQYFGPGTRLTVT.

The CDR3 nucleotides read TGTGCCAGCAGCACTCAGGACAGGGTGGGAATTTCACCCCTCCACTTT. Amino acids: CASSTQDRVGISPLHF. The rearrangement joins TRBV9 to TRBJ1-6, with TRBD1 identical over 8 bases. Germline V lookup: CDR1 SGDLS, CDR2 YYNGEE. This CDR3 contains 16 residues. The trim removed 4 bases at V and 9 bases at J, leaving 12 bases unmatched.

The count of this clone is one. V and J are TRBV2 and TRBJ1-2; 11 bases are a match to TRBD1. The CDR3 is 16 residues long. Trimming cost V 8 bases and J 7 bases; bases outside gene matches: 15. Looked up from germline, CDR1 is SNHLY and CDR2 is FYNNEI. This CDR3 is CASPRVGTGGRSGYTF. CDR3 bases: TGTGCCAGCCCTCGGGTCGGGACAGGGGGTAGGTCTGGCTACACCTTC.

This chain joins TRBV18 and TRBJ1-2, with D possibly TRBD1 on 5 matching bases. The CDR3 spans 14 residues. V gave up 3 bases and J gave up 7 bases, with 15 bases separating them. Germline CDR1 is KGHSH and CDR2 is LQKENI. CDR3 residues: CASSPSGREGGYTF. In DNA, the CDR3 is TGTGCCAGCTCACCTAGTGGCAGGGAGGGTGGCTACACCTTC. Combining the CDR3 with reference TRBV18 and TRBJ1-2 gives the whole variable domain NAGVMQNPRHLVRRRGQEARLRCSPMKGHSHVYWYRQLPEEGLKFMVYLQKENIIDESGMPKERFSAEFPKEGPSILRIQQVVRGDSAAYFCASSPSGREGGYTFGSGTRLTVV.

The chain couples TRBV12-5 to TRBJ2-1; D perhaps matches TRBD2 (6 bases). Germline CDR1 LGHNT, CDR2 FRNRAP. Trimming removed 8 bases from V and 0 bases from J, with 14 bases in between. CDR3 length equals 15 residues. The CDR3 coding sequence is TGTGCTAGTACCGGGACTCAGAGCTCCTACAATGAGCAGTTCTTC. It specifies CASTGTQSSYNEQFF.

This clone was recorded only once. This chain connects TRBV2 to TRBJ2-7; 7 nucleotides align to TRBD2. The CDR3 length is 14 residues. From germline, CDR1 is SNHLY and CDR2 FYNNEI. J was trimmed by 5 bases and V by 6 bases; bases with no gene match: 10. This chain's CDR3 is CASSIGGLVDEQYF. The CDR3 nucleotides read TGTGCCAGCAGCATCGGAGGACTAGTTGACGAGCAGTACTTC.

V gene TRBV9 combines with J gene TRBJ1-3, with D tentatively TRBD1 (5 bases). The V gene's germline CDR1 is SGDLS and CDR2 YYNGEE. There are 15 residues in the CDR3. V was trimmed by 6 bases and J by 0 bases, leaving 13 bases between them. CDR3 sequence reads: CASTHAGHSGNTIYF. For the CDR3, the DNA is TGTGCCAGCACCCATGCGGGGCACTCTGGAAACACCATATATTTT.

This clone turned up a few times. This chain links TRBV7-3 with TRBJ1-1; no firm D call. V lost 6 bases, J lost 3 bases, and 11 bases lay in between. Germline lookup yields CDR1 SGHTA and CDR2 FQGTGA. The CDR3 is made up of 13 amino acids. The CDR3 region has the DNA TGTGCCAGCAGTCTAAGTTTTGACACTGAAGCTTTCTTT. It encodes CASSLSFDTEAFF.

The CDR3 region is CSAKKGYEQYF. The CDR3 DNA follows: TGCAGTGCTAAAAAGGGGTACGAGCAGTACTTC. The gene calls are TRBV20-1 and TRBJ2-7; a possible D gene is TRBD1 (5 bases). Trimming left V 4 bases short and J 4 bases short, with 8 bases between. Germline assignment: CDR1 DFQATT and CDR2 SNEGSKA (reference sequence). The CDR3 is 11 residues long.

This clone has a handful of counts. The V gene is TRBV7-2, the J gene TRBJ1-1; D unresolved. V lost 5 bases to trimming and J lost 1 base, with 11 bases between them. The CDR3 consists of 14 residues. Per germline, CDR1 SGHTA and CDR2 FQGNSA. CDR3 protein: CASSHMAQNTEAFF. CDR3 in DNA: TGTGCCAGCAGCCACATGGCCCAGAACACTGAAGCTTTCTTT.

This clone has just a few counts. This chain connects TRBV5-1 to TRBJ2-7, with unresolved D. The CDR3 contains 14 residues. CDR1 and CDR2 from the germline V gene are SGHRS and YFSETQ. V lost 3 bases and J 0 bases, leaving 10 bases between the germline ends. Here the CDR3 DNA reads TGCGCCAGCAGCTCCCGCCTGAGCTCCTACGAGCAGTACTTC. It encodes CASSSRLSSYEQYF.

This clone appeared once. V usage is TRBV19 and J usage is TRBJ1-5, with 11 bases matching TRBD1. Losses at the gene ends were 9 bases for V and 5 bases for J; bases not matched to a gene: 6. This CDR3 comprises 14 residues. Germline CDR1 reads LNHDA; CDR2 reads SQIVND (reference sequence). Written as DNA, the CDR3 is TGTGCCAGCCGGGACAGGGGGTCTGATCAGCCCCAGCATTTT. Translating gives CASRDRGSDQPQHF. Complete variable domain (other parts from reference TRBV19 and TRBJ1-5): DGGITQSPKYLFRKEGQNVTLSCEQNLNHDAMYWYRQDPGQGLRLIYYSQIVNDFQKGDIAEGYSVSREKKESFPLTVTSAQKNPTAFYLCASRDRGSDQPQHFGDGTRLSIL.